These 7 T cell receptor beta chains were all obtained from the same sample, sequenced in a study of technical replicates of blood from a few donors. Method: immunoSEQ multiplex PCR; TCRdb's copy keeps in-frame clones and lacks some. The sample holds roughly 52,000 clones, roughly 96% seen once. Source material: PBMCs. The receptor set was obtained from a human donor in good health. Some clones in this sample may be carry-over from other donors' samples.

J is TRBJ2-6 and V is TRBV11-2; weak D call: TRBD2 (5 bases). The CDR3 consists of 15 residues. CDR1 and CDR2 (germline): SGHAT, FQNNGV. The V gene lost 5 bases and the J gene lost 4 bases, with 12 bases spanning the gap. The CDR3 DNA is TGTGCCAGCAGCGACTATGGGTACGGGGCCAACGTCCTGACTTTC. It translates to CASSDYGYGANVLTF.

CDR3 in amino acids: CASSPPEQGSTDTQYF. For the CDR3, the DNA is TGTGCCAGCTCACCACCGGAGCAGGGGAGTACAGATACGCAGTATTTT. V gene TRBV18 combines with J gene TRBJ2-3; a weak D match, TRBD1 (6 bases). The CDR3 spans 16 residues. Germline lookup yields CDR1 KGHSH and CDR2 LQKENI. V gave up 0 bases and J gave up 3 bases, with 13 bases separating them. The variable domain in full, with the rest retrieved from reference TRBV18 and TRBJ2-3, is NAGVMQNPRHLVRRRGQEARLRCSPMKGHSHVYWYRQLPEEGLKFMVYLQKENIIDESGMPKERFSAEFPKEGPSILRIQQVVRGDSAAYFCASSPPEQGSTDTQYFGPGTRLTVL.

The chain recombines TRBV7-2 with TRBJ2-1; D remains ambiguous. Deletions cut 9 bases from V and 0 bases from J, with 12 bases between. CDR3 length equals 14 residues. The germline CDR1 and CDR2 sequences are SGHTA and FQGNSA. The CDR3 DNA follows: TGTGCCAGTTTGGGCCGTAGCTCCTACAATGAGCAGTTCTTC. The encoded protein is CASLGRSSYNEQFF.

The CDR3: CASSQQGATNEKLFF. As DNA, the CDR3 is TGTGCCAGCTCACAACAGGGTGCAACTAATGAAAAACTGTTTTTT. The chain employs TRBV18 and TRBJ1-4, with D perhaps matching TRBD1 (6 bases). V was trimmed by 4 bases and J by 0 bases, leaving 9 bases between them. Germline CDR1 KGHSH, CDR2 LQKENI. This CDR3 region has 15 residues.

The chain links TRBV7-3 to TRBJ1-1, with D tentatively TRBD1 (5 bases). The V gene's germline CDR1 is SGHTA and CDR2 FQGTGA. Between the trimmed V and J ends, which lost 3 bases and 2 bases, there was a span of 13 bases. This CDR3 contains 15 residues. CDR3 loop: CASSFLRVGNTEAFF. CDR3 coding DNA: TGTGCCAGCAGCTTCCTCAGGGTCGGAAACACTGAAGCTTTCTTT. Full variable domain (remainder filled in from reference TRBV7-3 and TRBJ1-1): GAGVSQTPSNKVTEKGKYVELRCDPISGHTALYWYRQSLGQGPEFLIYFQGTGAADDSGLPNDRFFAVRPEGSVSTLKIQRTERGDSAVYLCASSFLRVGNTEAFFGQGTRLTVV.

The rearrangement joins TRBV19 to TRBJ1-4; D is unclear. Germline V gives CDR1 LNHDA, CDR2 SQIVND (reference sequence). The CDR3 totals 13 residues. Trimming left V 10 bases short and J 8 bases short, with 17 bases between. The CDR3, as DNA: TGTGCCACCGCGGGAGGTTCCTTCGAAAAACTGTTTTTT. Residues: CATAGGSFEKLFF.

There are a few counts of this clone. The rearrangement joins TRBV7-9 to TRBJ2-7, with 7 nucleotides matching TRBD1. Germline trimming cut 4 bases from V and 0 bases from J; bases unmatched to any gene: 9. Germline V CDR1 and CDR2: SEHNR, FQNEAQ (reference sequence). There are 16 residues in the CDR3. The CDR3 region is CASSSTGDRDSYEQYF. The CDR3 DNA is TGTGCCAGCAGCTCAACAGGCGACAGGGACTCCTACGAGCAGTACTTC. The whole variable domain, remainder taken from reference TRBV7-9 and TRBJ2-7, is DTGVSQNPRHKITKRGQNVTFRCDPISEHNRLYWYRQTLGQGPEFLTYFQNEAQLEKSRLLSDRFSAERPKGSFSTLEIQRTEQGDSAMYLCASSSTGDRDSYEQYFGPGTRLTVT.